The 16 T cell receptor beta chains reported below all come from one sample, sequenced in a study of blood T cell repertoires in COVID-19. Assay: immunoSEQ multiplex PCR; the TCRdb copy retains only in-frame clones and omits some. The table records under 350,000 clones, over 85% of them present only once. The specimen was PBMCs or T cells enriched from blood (not recorded which). These receptor sequences come from a woman aged 55-70 years who had recovered from COVID-19.

This clone appeared a single time. Other DNA sequences in the same sample also yield this CDR3. The CDR3 loop is CASRRDSNQPQHF. CDR3 DNA: TGTGCCAGCAGGAGGGATAGCAATCAGCCCCAGCATTTT. The chain carries TRBV2 and TRBJ1-5; no reliable D call. The CDR3 is 13 amino acids. Germline-derived CDR1 and CDR2 are SNHLY and FYNNEI. The V gene lost 6 bases and the J gene lost 0 bases, with 6 bases spanning the gap.

The chain joins TRBV28 to TRBJ2-7; D may be TRBD1 (6 bases). CDR3 length: 14 amino acids. Germline V lookup: CDR1 MDHEN, CDR2 SYDVKM. V lost 8 bases and J 0 bases, leaving 14 bases between the germline ends. The CDR3 coding sequence is TGTGCCAGCTCCAGGGGTCGAAGCTCCTACGAGCAGTACTTC. Amino acids: CASSRGRSSYEQYF.

The rearrangement joins TRBV6-5 to TRBJ1-2; 9 bases fit TRBD1. The CDR3 covers 14 residues. V was pared by 5 bases and J by 6 bases, with 7 bases of the junction left unmatched. Per the germline V gene, CDR1 is MNHEY and CDR2 is SVGAGI. The CDR3 DNA sequence: TGTGCCAGCAGTCGAATACAGGGGGCGAATGGCTACACCTTC. Amino acids: CASSRIQGANGYTF.

The V gene is TRBV5-1, the J gene TRBJ1-6; D is possibly TRBD1 (5 bases). Germline V gives CDR1 SGHRS, CDR2 YFSETQ. V gave up 6 bases and J gave up 8 bases, with 15 bases separating them. The CDR3 runs to 14 residues. The CDR3 DNA reads as TGCGCCAGCAACTTAGGGGTTTGGGATTCACCCCTCCACTTT. Its protein is CASNLGVWDSPLHF.

This clone was picked up many times. The rearrangement uses TRBV29-1 and TRBJ1-1; perhaps TRBD1 as D (6 bases). V lost 8 bases to trimming and J lost 6 bases, with 22 bases between them. CDR3 length: 14 amino acids. CDR1 and CDR2 from the germline V gene are SQVTM and ANQGSEA. The CDR3 is CSSVLQGGFSEAFF. CDR3 DNA: TGCAGCTCCGTCTTACAGGGCGGTTTTTCTGAAGCTTTCTTT.

The rearrangement joins TRBV27 to TRBJ1-1; tentative D call: TRBD1 (5 bases). This CDR3 is built from 14 residues. V was pared by 3 bases and J by 1 base, with 9 bases between. Germline V gene sequence: CDR1 MNHEY, CDR2 SMNVEV (reference sequence). The CDR3 nucleotides are TGTGCCAGCAGTTTCCAGGGAGGGAACACTGAAGCTTTCTTT. This codes for CASSFQGGNTEAFF.

This rearrangement joins TRBV3-1 (or the pseudogene TRBV3-2) to TRBJ1-3, with D maybe TRBD1 (5 bases). Germline V gene lookup returns CDR1 LGHDT and CDR2 YNNKEL (reference sequence). This CDR3 comprises 15 residues. V was pared by 5 bases and J by 2 bases, with 13 bases between. The CDR3 bases are TGTGCCAGCAGCAAGGGACCGGGAGCTGGAAACACCATATATTTT. The encoded protein is CASSKGPGAGNTIYF.

CDR3 residues: CAWSVQNTYNSPLHF. DNA of the CDR3: TGTGCCTGGAGTGTTCAGAATACCTATAATTCACCCCTCCACTTT. V and J are TRBV30 and TRBJ1-6; no definite D call. Germline V gene data show CDR1 as GTSNPN and CDR2 as SVGIG (reference sequence). This CDR3 contains 15 residues. Trimming took off 0 bases at V and 2 bases at J, with 8 bases between the two ends.

The chain has TRBV19 and TRBJ2-7; 8 positions agree with TRBD1. From germline, CDR1 is LNHDA and CDR2 SQIVND (reference sequence). CDR3 length: 14 residues. Trimming cost V 3 bases and J 4 bases; bases outside gene matches: 5. The CDR3 protein is CASSITGGSYEQYF. The DNA of the CDR3 is TGTGCCAGTAGTATTACAGGGGGTTCTTACGAGCAGTACTTC.

CDR3 loop: CASSQVDYGYTF. CDR3 coding DNA: TGTGCCAGCAGCCAGGTGGACTATGGCTACACCTTC. The chain employs TRBV2 and TRBJ1-2; no reliable D call. The CDR3 loop spans 12 amino acids. Germline-derived CDR1 and CDR2 are SNHLY and FYNNEI. V was trimmed by 6 bases and J by 3 bases, leaving 8 bases between them.

This rearrangement joins TRBV18 to TRBJ2-4, with a weak D call TRBD2 (5 bases). This CDR3 region has 12 residues. V lost 6 bases, J lost 9 bases, and 12 bases lay in between. CDR1 is KGHSH and CDR2 is LQKENI in the germline V gene. The CDR3 spells CASSDRGGIQYF. CDR3 coding DNA: TGTGCCAGCTCCGACCGGGGTGGCATTCAGTACTTC. The full variable domain, in which reference TRBV18 and TRBJ2-4 provide the parts outside the CDR3, is NAGVMQNPRHLVRRRGQEARLRCSPMKGHSHVYWYRQLPEEGLKFMVYLQKENIIDESGMPKERFSAEFPKEGPSILRIQQVVRGDSAAYFCASSDRGGIQYFGAGTRLSVL.

In this sample, this clone turned up once. The CDR3 is CASSSGTGEKLFF. CDR3 in DNA: TGTGCCAGCAGCTCCGGGACAGGTGAAAAACTGTTTTTT. The chain joins TRBV5-6 to TRBJ1-4; 8 nucleotides line up with TRBD1. Looked up from germline, CDR1 is SGHDT and CDR2 is YYEEEE. Trimming removed 3 bases from V and 7 bases from J; junction bases left unmatched: 2. The CDR3 length is 13 residues.

The J gene is TRBJ2-1, the V gene TRBV10-1; perhaps TRBD2 as D (6 bases). Germline V lookup: CDR1 WNHNN, CDR2 SYGVQD (reference sequence). The V and J ends lost 3 bases and 8 bases respectively, with 11 bases between them. This CDR3 comprises 13 residues. The CDR3 nucleotides read TGCGCCAGCAGTGACGCGGGAATCGATGAGCAGTTCTTC. Translated: CASSDAGIDEQFF.

The CDR3 region has the DNA TGTGCCAGCAGCTCAACAGGGTCCGACGAGCAGTACTTC. Translating it yields CASSSTGSDEQYF. J is TRBJ2-7 and V is TRBV5-4, with TRBD1 as a possible D gene (6 bases). This CDR3 has 13 residues. V was pared by 3 bases and J by 5 bases, with 12 bases between. Germline V gene sequence: CDR1 SGHNT, CDR2 YYREEE (reference sequence).

In DNA, the CDR3 is TGTGCCAGCAGCTCGGTCGCTAGCGACGAGCAGTACTTC. Translating it yields CASSSVASDEQYF. V and J are TRBV11-2 and TRBJ2-7; D perhaps matches TRBD2 (6 bases). Germline-derived CDR1 and CDR2 are SGHAT and FQNNGV. There are 13 residues in the CDR3. The V end was cut by 4 bases, the J end by 5 bases, with 12 bases between. Together with reference TRBV11-2 and TRBJ2-7, the CDR3 gives the full variable domain: EAGVAQSPRYKIIEKRQSVAFWCNPISGHATLYWYQQILGQGPKLLIQFQNNGVVDDSQLPKDRFSAERLKGVDSTLKIQPAKLEDSAVYLCASSSVASDEQYFGPGTRLTVT.

The rearrangement links TRBV9 to TRBJ1-6; TRBD1 might be the D (6 bases). Germline values: CDR1 SGDLS, CDR2 YYNGEE. There are 16 residues in the CDR3. The germline V and J ends were trimmed by 3 bases and 0 bases, with 10 bases remaining between them. CDR3: CASSARQDSYNSPLHF. The CDR3, as DNA: TGTGCCAGCAGCGCCCGACAGGACTCCTATAATTCACCCCTCCACTTT.